This T cell receptor beta chain is from a study of metastatic and nonmetastatic thyroid tumors (dated by TCRdb to 2020 to 2022). Study-wide context: Repertoires from peripheral blood and from tumor or nodule tissue samples of malignant and benign thyroid patients were compared.

V lost 8 bases and J lost 6 bases; the stretch between them is 18 bases long. CDR1 and CDR2 were assigned from the germline V gene as MNHNS and SASEGT. Reading from cysteine to phenylalanine, the CDR3 counts 14 amino acids. This entry keeps only the CDR3 DNA: 42 bases, framed from base 1. No patient had received any treatment before thyroid surgery. Patient clinical samples collected from the early 2010s to the late 2010s were retrospectively analysed using T-cell receptor beta sequencing. Summary of the overall study and its limitations: In both blood and tumor samples, TCR beta diversity was reported to be significantly higher in malignant tumors than in benign nodules.

The sample holds many counts of this clone. Its target antigen remains unknown. No much larger clonotype is one base removed from it; base qualities were not supplied. The library came from PCR. The instrument given in TCRdb is Illumina HiSeq 4000. The TCR beta-chain CDR3 region of each patient was profiled by high-throughput sequencing. As for the authors' bioinformatics: CDR3 differences across clinicopathological groups were used to build a classifier for discriminating distant-metastatic papillary thyroid cancer patients. Repertoire diversity was assessed with the Shannon index, and tumor-blood repertoire similarity with the Morisita-Horn index. Using fastp trimming at Q25 and MiXCR clonotype assembly, TCRdb reanalyzed the public sequencing data and kept in-frame beta chains. The V and J calls follow TCRdb's processing rather than the paper's. The sample includes more than 14,000 clones, with around a quarter observed a single time. Together, the top ten hold approximately 8% of the sample.

The sequence joins TRBV6-1 to TRBJ2-3; TRBD2 is a possible D gene, resting on 6 matching bases. Sequenced input: tumor tissue. The receptor was isolated from a female donor with papillary thyroid cancer or a benign thyroid nodule (not recorded which). Some clones in this sample may be carry-over from other donors' samples. The CDR3 protein: CASSLRGAGDTQYF. The nucleotide sequence is TGTGCCAGCTCTCTCCGAGGGGCGGGGGATACGCAGTATTTT.